This T cell receptor (beta chain) was found in a study of blood T cell repertoires in COVID-19. Sequencing used immunoSEQ multiplex PCR; TCRdb keeps in-frame clones, though not all of them. The table has approximately 200,000 clones, approximately 90% seen once. CDR1 and CDR2 from the germline V gene are SGHVS and FNYEAQ. CDR3 length: 11 amino acids. Concerning this clone: The junction differs from germline at one of its ends, possibly a read error.

This chain joins TRBV7-6 and TRBJ2-1, with D maybe TRBD2 (6 bases). Input material: peripheral blood. The clonotype originates from a man aged 60 to 69 who had recovered from COVID-19. The CDR3 nucleotides read TGTGCCAGCAGCTCCCTCGGCGGGAAGCTCTTC. It is translated as CASSSLGGKLF. The full variable domain, completed using reference TRBV7-6 and TRBJ2-1, is GAGVSQSPRYKVTKRGQDVALRCDPISGHVSLYWYRQALGQGPEFLTYFNYEAQQDKSGLPNDRFSAERPEGSISTLTIQRTEQRDSAMYRCASSSLGGKLFGPGTRLTVL.